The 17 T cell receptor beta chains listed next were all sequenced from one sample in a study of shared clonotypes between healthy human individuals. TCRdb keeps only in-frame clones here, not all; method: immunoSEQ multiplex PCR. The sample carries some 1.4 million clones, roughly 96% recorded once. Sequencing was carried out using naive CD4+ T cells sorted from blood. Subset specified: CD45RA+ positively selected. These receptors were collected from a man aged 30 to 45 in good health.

CDR3 sequence reads: CASSASGSSYEQYF. CDR3 DNA sequence: TGTGCCAGCAGCGCTAGCGGGAGTAGCTACGAGCAGTACTTC. The genes are TRBV11-3 and TRBJ2-7, with 10 bases lining up with TRBD2. Germline values: CDR1 SGHNT, CDR2 YENEEA. The CDR3 consists of 14 residues. The ends lost 5 bases at V and 3 bases at J; junction bases unmatched: 4.

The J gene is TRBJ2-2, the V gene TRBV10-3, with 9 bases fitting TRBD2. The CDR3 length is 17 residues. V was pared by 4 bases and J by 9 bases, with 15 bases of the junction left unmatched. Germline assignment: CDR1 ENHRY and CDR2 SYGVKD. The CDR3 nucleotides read TGTGCCATCAGTGGAGTTTTAGCGGGAGTTATTAGCCGGGAGCTGTTTTTT. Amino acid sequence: CAISGVLAGVISRELFF.

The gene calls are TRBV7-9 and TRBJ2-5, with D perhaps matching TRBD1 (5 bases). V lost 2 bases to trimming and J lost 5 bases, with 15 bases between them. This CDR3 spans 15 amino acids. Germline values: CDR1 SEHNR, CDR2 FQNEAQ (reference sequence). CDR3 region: CASSLPVGLGETQYF. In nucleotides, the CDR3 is TGTGCCAGCAGCTTACCGGTGGGGCTTGGGGAGACCCAGTACTTC.

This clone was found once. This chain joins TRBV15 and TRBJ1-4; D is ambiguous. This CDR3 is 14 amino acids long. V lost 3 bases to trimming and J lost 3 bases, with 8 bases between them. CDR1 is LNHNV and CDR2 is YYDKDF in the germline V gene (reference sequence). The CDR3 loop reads CATSSRRPNEKLFF. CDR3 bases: TGTGCCACCAGCAGCCGGCGGCCTAATGAAAAACTGTTTTTT.

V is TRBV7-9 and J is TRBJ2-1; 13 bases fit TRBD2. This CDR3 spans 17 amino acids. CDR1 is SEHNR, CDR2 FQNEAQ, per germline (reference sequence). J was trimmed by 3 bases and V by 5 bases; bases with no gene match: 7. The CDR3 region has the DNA TGTGCCAGCAGCCTAGGGACTAGCGGGACGATCTACAATGAGCAGTTCTTC. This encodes CASSLGTSGTIYNEQFF.

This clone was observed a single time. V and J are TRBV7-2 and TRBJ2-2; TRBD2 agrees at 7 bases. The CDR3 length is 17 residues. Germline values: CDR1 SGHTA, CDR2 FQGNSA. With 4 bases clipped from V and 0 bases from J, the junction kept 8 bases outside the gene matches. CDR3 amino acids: CASSSPIAGANTGELFF. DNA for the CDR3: TGTGCCAGCAGCTCCCCCATTGCGGGAGCGAACACCGGGGAGCTGTTTTTT.

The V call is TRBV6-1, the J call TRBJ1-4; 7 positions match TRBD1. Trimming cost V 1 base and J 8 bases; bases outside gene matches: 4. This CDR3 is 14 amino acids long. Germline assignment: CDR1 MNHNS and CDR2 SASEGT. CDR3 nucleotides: TGTGCCAGCAGTGAAGGGTGGACAGGAGAAAAACTGTTTTTT. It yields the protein CASSEGWTGEKLFF.

The CDR3 region is CASSRERGGSWQPQHF. For the CDR3, the DNA is TGTGCCAGCAGCCGCGAACGTGGGGGGTCTTGGCAGCCCCAGCATTTT. The V gene is TRBV6-6, the J gene TRBJ1-5, with D possibly TRBD1 on 5 matching bases. With 6 bases removed from V and 7 bases from J, the gap between germline ends came to 22 bases. Germline values: CDR1 MNHNY, CDR2 SVGAGI (reference sequence). CDR3 length: 16 residues.

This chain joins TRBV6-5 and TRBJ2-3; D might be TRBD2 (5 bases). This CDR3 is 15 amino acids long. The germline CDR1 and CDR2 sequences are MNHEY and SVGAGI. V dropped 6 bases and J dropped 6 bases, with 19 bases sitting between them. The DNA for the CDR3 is TGTGCCAGCAGGTATTGGAGGAGTAGCTCCGATACGCAGTATTTT. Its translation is CASRYWRSSSDTQYF.

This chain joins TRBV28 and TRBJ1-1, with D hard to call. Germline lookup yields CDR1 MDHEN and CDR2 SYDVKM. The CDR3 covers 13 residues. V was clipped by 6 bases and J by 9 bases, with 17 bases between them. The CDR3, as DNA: TGTGCCAGCAGCCCACTACCGGGAGCACAAGCTTTCTTT. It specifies CASSPLPGAQAFF.

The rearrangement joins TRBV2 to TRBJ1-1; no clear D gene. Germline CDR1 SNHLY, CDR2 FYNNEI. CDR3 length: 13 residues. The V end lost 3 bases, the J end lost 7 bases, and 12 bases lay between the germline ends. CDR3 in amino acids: CASSDSRINEAFF. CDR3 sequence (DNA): TGTGCCAGCAGTGATAGTAGGATTAATGAAGCTTTCTTT.

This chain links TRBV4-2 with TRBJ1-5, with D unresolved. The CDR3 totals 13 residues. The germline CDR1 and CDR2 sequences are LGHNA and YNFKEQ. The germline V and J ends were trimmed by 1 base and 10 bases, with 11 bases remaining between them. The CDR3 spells CASSQGAPPPQHF. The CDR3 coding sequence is TGTGCCAGCAGCCAAGGGGCCCCCCCACCCCAGCATTTT.

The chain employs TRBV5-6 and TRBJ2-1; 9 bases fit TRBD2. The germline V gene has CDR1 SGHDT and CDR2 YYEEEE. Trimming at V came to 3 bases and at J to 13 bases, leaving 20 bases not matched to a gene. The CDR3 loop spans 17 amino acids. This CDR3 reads CASSYFAGGLGESPQFF. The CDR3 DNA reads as TGTGCCAGCAGCTACTTCGCGGGAGGGTTGGGAGAAAGCCCTCAGTTCTTC.

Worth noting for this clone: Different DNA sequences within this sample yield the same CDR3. CDR3 region: CASSLAGQGYEQYF. The CDR3 coding sequence is TGTGCCAGCAGCCTAGCAGGACAGGGGTACGAGCAGTACTTC. The chain couples TRBV28 to TRBJ2-7; 9 bases align to TRBD1. The ends lost 6 bases at V and 4 bases at J; junction bases unmatched: 7. The germline V gene encodes CDR1 MDHEN and CDR2 SYDVKM. The CDR3 has 14 amino acids.

The CDR3 nucleotides are TGTGCCAGCAGCTCCCTTGGGAGACGATACAATGAGCAGTTCTTC. Translated, it gives CASSSLGRRYNEQFF. This chain links TRBV7-2 with TRBJ2-1; weak D call: TRBD2 (5 bases). V lost 4 bases and J 4 bases, leaving 14 bases between the germline ends. Germline CDR1 is SGHTA and CDR2 is FQGNSA. The CDR3 runs 15 residues.

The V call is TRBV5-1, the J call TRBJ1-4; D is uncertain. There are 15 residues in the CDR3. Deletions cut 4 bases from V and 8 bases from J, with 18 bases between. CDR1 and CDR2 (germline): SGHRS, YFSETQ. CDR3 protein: CASSPQTGLEEKLFF. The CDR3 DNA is TGCGCCAGCAGCCCCCAAACGGGTTTGGAGGAAAAACTGTTTTTT.

CDR3 nucleotides: TGTGCCAGCAGCTCGGGACGTCAGAACACTGAAGCTTTCTTT. It encodes CASSSGRQNTEAFF. The V call is TRBV5-6, the J call TRBJ1-1; D is perhaps TRBD1 (5 bases). Germline CDR1 is SGHDT and CDR2 is YYEEEE. The CDR3 has 14 residues. V lost 3 bases and J 1 base, leaving 10 bases between the germline ends.